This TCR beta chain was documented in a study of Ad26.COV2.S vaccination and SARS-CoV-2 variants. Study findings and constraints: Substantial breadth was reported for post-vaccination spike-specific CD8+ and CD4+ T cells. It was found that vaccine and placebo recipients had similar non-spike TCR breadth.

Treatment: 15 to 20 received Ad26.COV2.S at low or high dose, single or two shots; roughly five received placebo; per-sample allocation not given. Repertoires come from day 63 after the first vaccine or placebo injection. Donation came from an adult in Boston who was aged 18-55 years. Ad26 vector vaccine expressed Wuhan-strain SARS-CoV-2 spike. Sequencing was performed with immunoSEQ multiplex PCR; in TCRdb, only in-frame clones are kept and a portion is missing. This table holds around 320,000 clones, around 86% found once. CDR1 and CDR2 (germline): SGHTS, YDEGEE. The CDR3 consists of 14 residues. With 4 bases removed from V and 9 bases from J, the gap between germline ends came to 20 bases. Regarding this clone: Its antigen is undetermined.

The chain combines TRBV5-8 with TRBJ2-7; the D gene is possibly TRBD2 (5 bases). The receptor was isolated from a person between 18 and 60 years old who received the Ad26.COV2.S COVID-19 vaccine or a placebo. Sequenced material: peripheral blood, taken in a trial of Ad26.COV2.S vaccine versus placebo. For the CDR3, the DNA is TGTGCCAGCAGCCCCGCCCGGGGTTTGGGGTTGCAGTACTTC. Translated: CASSPARGLGLQYF.